This T cell receptor (beta chain) is from a study of cytomegalovirus exposure and HLA in healthy donors (dated by TCRdb to about 2017). General notes on the study: In an earlier analysis of around 540 of the donors, less than 350 Gb of sequence data and 90 million to 120 million unique TCR beta sequences from 180 million or so T cells were reported. Of the roughly 400 genotyped donors, 65% to 90% fell in the genetic ancestry cluster associated with self-reported Caucasian donors. The aim of the study was to test whether cataloging public T cell receptors could identify signatures of past pathogen exposure. In a later analysis, previously published TCR beta repertoires from about 670 donors were re-analyzed and high-resolution HLA genotyping was added so that TCR occurrence patterns could be studied. On average, 235,054 unique TCR beta nucleotide sequences were sequenced per donor among 398 genotyped donors of the cohort, with 15% to 20% of those sequences being non-productive. Rather than using new phenotypic data, the later analysis identified candidate immune exposures from TCR beta sequences and from how often those sequences occurred across donors. Besides the first cohort of roughly 640 subjects, a separate validation cohort made up of over 95 different subjects was used. Donor age, sex, ethnicity and CMV serostatus were compiled alongside the repertoire data. To predict cytomegalovirus infection status, the study brought together high-throughput TCR immunosequencing, statistical association of individual TCRs with disease status, and machine learning. In a later genetic analysis, genome-wide SNP genotypes for about 65% of the 666 donors were used, and that subset was treated as a discovery cohort. Class I and class II HLA loci were covered by the typing at four-digit resolution. An early release that covered 640 HLA-typed donors contained around 300 gigabases of sequencing data and approximately 85 million unique TCR sequences. The number of typed donors differed by locus: 629-630 for A, B, C, DRB1 and DQB1; approximately 520 for DQA1; some 590 for DPA1; and 400 to 480 for DPB1. To decide whether each TCR beta V gene segment behaved as functional or pseudogenic, an earlier analysis of several hundred of the donors relied on high-throughput TCR beta sequencing. The study profiled the T cell repertoires of more than 500 subjects by immunosequencing and related them to cytomegalovirus serostatus. Every repertoire in the discovery cohort had been generated on one and the same sequencing platform. Because of strong linkage in the cohort, 4 to 6 DR-DQ haplotypes were treated as single units for association and clustering.

The paper as a whole reports these results and caveats: A later analysis associated about 17,000 TCR beta sequences with specific HLA alleles at a false discovery rate of 0.05. In this cohort, only TCR beta chains were sequenced, and detectable features were limited by the absence of alpha or paired-chain data. An earlier analysis of approximately 500 of the donors showed that most TCR beta V segments appeared in productive rearrangements either about 90% or about 30% of the time, which broadly matched IMGT annotations. Some IMGT-functional V segments, including TRBV6-2 and TRBV6-3, could not be told apart with the 87-base-pair reads, so those segments were excluded. A total of about 150 TCR beta chains were listed by the study as associated with cytomegalovirus. Sequencing depth was assumed to be roughly uniform across donors in the presence/absence analyses, though that assumption may not hold. Because some donors lacked HLA typing at each locus, the association tests relied only on the typed subset. Because counts were too low, seventeen rarely observed V segments, including chromosome 9 orphons, were left out of the earlier analysis of roughly 600 of the donors. An association between a missense DCLRE1C variant and V-gene and J-gene trimming of TCR beta chains was found in a later genetic analysis and replicated in an independent cohort. A later analysis reported that several top co-occurrence clusters appeared linked to parvovirus B19, influenza, CMV and Epstein-Barr virus. In vitro tests confirmed that a few of the cytomegalovirus-associated TCR beta chains recognize cytomegalovirus antigens. A later analysis found that HLA-associated TCR beta chains were more clonally expanded and had lower generation probabilities than equally common non-associated chains. Assigning TCR associations to individual alleles was difficult when HLA alleles, especially DR and DQ, strongly co-occurred. CMV serostatus was the only immune exposure information available for the cohort. Correlated functional status among segregating V segments might be attributable to linkage disequilibrium, but an unknown experimental factor could not be ruled out. The sequencing pipeline was judged likely to have produced a cluster of highly shared sequence variants as a technical artifact. The classifier was reported to diagnose cytomegalovirus status with high specificity and sensitivity in both the original cohort and the validation cohort. It was suggested by the authors that the approach could potentially be generalized to other disease states and immunological phenotypes. According to a later analysis, most CMV-associated TCR beta chains appeared to be HLA-restricted, and the HLA associations seemed to be driven largely by CMV exposure. Compared with the roughly 710-donor mean, donors in an Asian-associated ancestry cluster had fewer N-insertions in productive TCRs, according to a later genetic analysis. A further reported finding was that TCR beta sequences accurately predicted the HLA-A and HLA-B alleles for most subjects in the first cohort. While some public TCRs were present in many individuals, most TCR sequences turned up only very rarely across donors. In a later analysis, TCR association rates were found to vary across HLA loci, with the most associated TCRs seen for DRB1 alleles and the fewest for HLA-C alleles.

Counted from cysteine to phenylalanine, this CDR3 has 13 amino acids. Here the CDR3 DNA is all that survives: 39 bases in frame from base 1. V and J lose 4 bases and 5 bases, and a span of 10 bases separates them. CDR1 and CDR2 are drawn from the germline V gene: MRHNA, SNTAGT. The cohort consisted of 650 to 700 healthy bone marrow donors. At the time of sampling, every cohort member was nominally healthy, though immune exposures that went unrecorded were likely present. The donor was CMV seronegative and belonged to the group of around 350 seronegative cohort members. A peripheral blood sample was collected from each donor, and TCR beta sequencing was performed on peripheral blood mononuclear cells. The Qiagen DNeasy Blood Extraction Kit was used to extract genomic DNA from the blood cell samples. The receptor library was made with the immunoSEQ multiplex PCR assay. The multiplex PCR relied on a mix of 60 forward primers for TCR Vbeta segments and 13 reverse primers for TCR Jbeta segments. The CDR3 region of rearranged TCR beta genes was amplified from genomic DNA by a multiplex PCR assay. On the Illumina HiSeq System, the amplified TCR beta libraries were sequenced as 87-base-pair reads. Per the original workflow: A later analysis counted tens of millions of unique TCR beta chains across the 650 to 800 repertoires, and roughly 11 million of these chains were shared by at least two donors. To remove PCR and sequencing errors, raw reads were error-corrected and collapsed into unique sequences using a nearest-neighbor algorithm that merged closely related sequences. To assign V, D and J gene segments, CDR3 sequences were aligned to IMGT reference sequences. For a sequence to be retained, a match of at least six nucleotides to both a V gene segment and a J gene segment was required. A rearrangement was called productive if the CDR3 had no stop codons and remained in frame with V and J, and every other rearrangement was called non-productive. Following IMGT convention, CDR3 was defined as the stretch from the second conserved V-encoded cysteine up to the conserved J-encoded phenylalanine. Sequences without an unambiguous match to a single V gene segment were excluded from the earlier analysis of a few hundred of the donors. An earlier analysis of 587 of the donors classified V segments as functional when productive rearrangements were above 56.7% and as segregating when the standard deviation between donors was above 5%. A statistical classification framework was built for diagnosing cytomegalovirus status from the catalog of TCR beta chain sequences. V and J gene assignment, in a later analysis, came from comparing TCR nucleotide sequences with IMGT/GENE-DB human TR gene sequences. A later analysis assigned CDR3 sequences and most-parsimonious VDJ recombination scenarios with the TCRdist pipeline. In a later analysis, each TCR beta chain was defined by its CDR3 amino acid sequence together with its V-gene family, and reads without a unique V-gene family were excluded. As a way to deal with suspected cross-contamination and a sequencing artifact, a later analysis dropped 640 or so nucleotide sequences that were highly shared and had low generation probability. In a later analysis, a clonal expansion index for each public chain was calculated from normalized within-repertoire ranks of inferred template counts. Generation probabilities in a later analysis came from a VDJ recombination model fitted to out-of-frame rearrangements, and those results were checked against IGoR. A later analysis scored TCR-TCR, TCR-HLA and TCR-CMV co-occurrence with hypergeometric tests, applying a repertoire-size bias correction to TCR pairs. In a later analysis, false discovery rates were estimated by permuting HLA or CMV assignments 20 times. In a later analysis, co-occurring TCRs were grouped using DBSCAN, with TCRdist sequence similarity added in when clustering inside HLA-allele-positive subsets. Repertoires with fewer than 30,000 or more than 120,000 public chains were left out of co-occurrence clustering, as were four to six repertoires with anomalous nucleotide sharing. TCRdb holds this immuneACCESS table with in-frame rearrangements only. Some clones are missing; in checked studies, unresolved V genes explain under half, and the rest has no known cause. V, J and clone size derive from that table, while D and trimming were established from the DNA sequence. This sample holds 95,000 to 150,000 clones; 15% to 17% were observed only once. 1.9% of the sample is in the top ten clones.

As regards this clone: The clone's antigen remains unknown. Qualities for individual bases were not recorded, and no much larger clone is one base off.

The sample consisted of PBMCs. Here the chain combines TRBV6-4 and TRBJ2-3; matching of 6 bases hints at TRBD1 as the D gene. The clonotype comes from a woman aged 18 to 35 in good health and CMV-seronegative. The DNA sequence reads TGTGCCAGCAGTGCAGGGGCCGAAGATACGCAGTATTTT. This codes for CASSAGAEDTQYF.